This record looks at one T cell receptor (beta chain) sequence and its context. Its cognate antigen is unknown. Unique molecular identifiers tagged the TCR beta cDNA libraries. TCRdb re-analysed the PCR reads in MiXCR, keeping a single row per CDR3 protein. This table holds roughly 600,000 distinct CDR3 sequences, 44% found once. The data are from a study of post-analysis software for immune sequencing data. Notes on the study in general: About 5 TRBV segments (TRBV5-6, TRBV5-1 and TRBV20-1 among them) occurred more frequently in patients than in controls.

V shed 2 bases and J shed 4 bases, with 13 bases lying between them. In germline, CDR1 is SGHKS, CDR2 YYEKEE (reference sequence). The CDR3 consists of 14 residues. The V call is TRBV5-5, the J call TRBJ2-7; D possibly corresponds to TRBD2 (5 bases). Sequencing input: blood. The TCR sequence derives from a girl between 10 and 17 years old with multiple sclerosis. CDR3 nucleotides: TGTGCCAGCAGCTTTTTGGGTCGGACTTACGAGCAGTACTTC. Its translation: CASSFLGRTYEQYF.